One sample yielded the 23 T cell receptor beta chains listed below, sequenced in a study of blood T cell repertoires in COVID-19. Sequencing used immunoSEQ multiplex PCR; TCRdb keeps in-frame clones, though not all of them. Seen here are about 120,000 clones, 82% observed once, and the top ten hold about 4.2%. Material: peripheral blood. These receptors originate from a woman in her seventies with acute or convalescent COVID-19.

V is TRBV18 and J is TRBJ1-1; D unresolved. The ends were cut back, 4 bases at V and 0 bases at J, with 6 bases in the middle. This CDR3 spans 13 amino acids. Germline V lookup: CDR1 KGHSH, CDR2 LQKENI. This CDR3 reads CASSQQMNTEAFF. CDR3 bases: TGTGCCAGCTCACAACAGATGAACACTGAAGCTTTCTTT. The full variable domain, rest sourced from reference TRBV18 and TRBJ1-1, is NAGVMQNPRHLVRRRGQEARLRCSPMKGHSHVYWYRQLPEEGLKFMVYLQKENIIDESGMPKERFSAEFPKEGPSILRIQQVVRGDSAAYFCASSQQMNTEAFFGQGTRLTVV.

The chain links TRBV7-8 to TRBJ1-5; D not resolved. Trimming stripped 1 base from V and 1 base from J, with 8 bases between. The germline V gene encodes CDR1 SGHVS and CDR2 FQNEAQ. The CDR3 covers 15 residues. For the CDR3, the DNA is TGTGCCAGCAGCTTAGAACAGATAAGCAATCAGCCCCAGCATTTT. Translated, it gives CASSLEQISNQPQHF.

This chain uses TRBV30 with TRBJ1-2; tentatively, D is TRBD1 (6 bases). CDR1 GTSNPN and CDR2 SVGIG come from the germline V gene (reference sequence). The CDR3 is 15 amino acids. Deletions cut 3 bases from V and 7 bases from J, with 21 bases between. CDR3: CAWRAPGTFSPGYTF. CDR3 DNA sequence: TGTGCCTGGAGGGCCCCCGGGACATTCTCTCCTGGCTACACCTTC.

The chain carries TRBV6-2 or TRBV6-3 and TRBJ2-1; D is possibly TRBD1 (6 bases). CDR3 length: 18 amino acids. Between the trimmed V and J ends, which lost 0 bases and 4 bases, there was a span of 19 bases. Germline-derived CDR1 and CDR2 are MNHEY and SVGEGT. CDR3 DNA sequence: TGTGCCAGCAGTTACTCGAATATCCGGACAGATATATACAATGAGCAGTTCTTC. As protein: CASSYSNIRTDIYNEQFF.

The chain is built from TRBV19 and TRBJ1-1, with D possibly matching TRBD1 (5 bases). Germline V gene sequence: CDR1 LNHDA, CDR2 SQIVND (reference sequence). V dropped 3 bases and J dropped 4 bases, with 9 bases sitting between them. This CDR3 has 13 amino acids. The CDR3 sequence is CASSIGGSTEAFF. The CDR3 DNA reads as TGTGCCAGTAGTATTGGGGGGAGCACTGAAGCTTTCTTT.

This chain connects TRBV11-3 to TRBJ2-5; 9 bases map to TRBD1. Germline V gene lookup returns CDR1 SGHNT and CDR2 YENEEA. CDR3 length equals 14 residues. Trimming removed 5 bases from V and 6 bases from J; junction bases left unmatched: 7. The CDR3 sequence is CASSGTGGSKTQYF. The CDR3, as DNA: TGTGCCAGCAGCGGAACAGGGGGCTCGAAGACCCAGTACTTC.

The chain joins TRBV5-1 to TRBJ2-5; 7 nucleotides agree with TRBD1. Germline V lookup: CDR1 SGHRS, CDR2 YFSETQ. Trimming at V came to 4 bases and at J to 4 bases, leaving 10 bases not matched to a gene. The CDR3 extends over 15 amino acids. The CDR3 loop reads CASSPGTELAETQYF. In nucleotides, the CDR3 is TGCGCCAGCAGCCCGGGGACAGAACTTGCAGAGACCCAGTACTTC. Full variable domain (remainder filled in from reference TRBV5-1 and TRBJ2-5): KAGVTQTPRYLIKTRGQQVTLSCSPISGHRSVSWYQQTPGQGLQFLFEYFSETQRNKGNFPGRFSGRQFSNSRSEMNVSTLELGDSALYLCASSPGTELAETQYFGPGTRLLVL.

The genes are TRBV30 and TRBJ2-3, with TRBD2 identical over 9 bases. The J segment lost 1 base and the V segment lost 2 bases, leaving 4 bases of the junction unmatched. CDR1 is GTSNPN and CDR2 is SVGIG in the germline V gene (reference sequence). The CDR3 covers 15 residues. In DNA form, the CDR3 reads TGTGCCTGGAGTAGGGGACTAGCCGGCACAGATACGCAGTATTTT. It codes for CAWSRGLAGTDTQYF.

There are a few counts of this clone. The chain recombines TRBV11-2 with TRBJ1-2; 7 bases map to TRBD1. CDR1 SGHAT and CDR2 FQNNGV come from the germline V gene. The V and J ends lost 8 bases and 4 bases, in that order; junction bases with no gene match: 7. The CDR3 runs 13 residues. In DNA form, the CDR3 reads TGTGCCAGCCGGCAGGGGGAGGCCTATGGCTACACCTTC. This encodes CASRQGEAYGYTF.

The chain joins TRBV5-1 to TRBJ1-3, with TRBD1 identical over 9 bases. With V trimmed by 4 bases and J by 3 bases, 8 bases remained unmatched. Per the germline V gene, CDR1 is SGHRS and CDR2 is YFSETQ. CDR3 length: 16 amino acids. For the CDR3, the DNA is TGCGCCAGCAGCCAGACCGGGACAGGGATTGGAAACACCATATATTTT. It encodes CASSQTGTGIGNTIYF.

The chain has TRBV5-6 and TRBJ1-6; maybe TRBD1 (5 bases). Germline CDR1 reads SGHDT; CDR2 reads YYEEEE. Trimming left V 3 bases short and J 5 bases short, with 15 bases between. The CDR3 spans 16 residues. In DNA, the CDR3 is TGTGCCAGCAGCTCTGACAGCTGGTTGGATAATTCACCCCTCCACTTT. It encodes CASSSDSWLDNSPLHF. The variable domain in full, with the rest retrieved from reference TRBV5-6 and TRBJ1-6, is DAGVTQSPTHLIKTRGQQVTLRCSPKSGHDTVSWYQQALGQGPQFIFQYYEEEERQRGNFPDRFSGHQFPNYSSELNVNALLLGDSALYLCASSSDSWLDNSPLHFGNGTRLTVT.

This clone has only a few counts. The V gene is TRBV2, the J gene TRBJ1-2, with 7 bases fitting TRBD1. Germline V gene data show CDR1 as SNHLY and CDR2 as FYNNEI. After removal of 8 bases from V and 3 bases from J, the junction contained 9 bases not matched to a gene. This CDR3 contains 14 residues. The CDR3 DNA is TGTGCCAGCGGACGTAGAGGGGGCGACTATGGCTACACCTTC. Its translation is CASGRRGGDYGYTF. Together with reference TRBV2 and TRBJ1-2, the CDR3 gives the full variable domain: EPEVTQTPSHQVTQMGQEVILRCVPISNHLYFYWYRQILGQKVEFLVSFYNNEISEKSEIFDDQFSVERPDGSNFTLKIRSTKLEDSAMYFCASGRRGGDYGYTFGSGTRLTVV.

CDR3 region: CASSGQIVYEQYF. The CDR3 DNA sequence: TGTGCCAGCAGCGGACAGATAGTTTACGAGCAGTACTTC. V and J are TRBV7-2 and TRBJ2-7; D might be TRBD1 (6 bases). Looked up from germline, CDR1 is SGHTA and CDR2 is FQGNSA. This CDR3 comprises 13 residues. V lost 5 bases, J lost 4 bases, and 12 bases lay in between.

V and J are TRBV5-6 and TRBJ2-5; 8 bases align to TRBD1. V was clipped by 5 bases and J by 5 bases; unmatched bases: 11. The CDR3 totals 15 residues. CDR1 and CDR2 from the germline V gene are SGHDT and YYEEEE. The CDR3 protein is CASRYRVDRGETQYF. CDR3 DNA sequence: TGTGCCAGCAGATATAGAGTCGACAGGGGCGAGACCCAGTACTTC.

The V call is TRBV4-3, the J call TRBJ2-6, with a tentative D call TRBD2 (5 bases). V was pared by 1 base and J by 2 bases, with 6 bases between. The CDR3 length is 15 residues. Per the germline V gene, CDR1 is LGHNA and CDR2 is YSLEER. In DNA, the CDR3 is TGCGCCAGCAGCCAAGGGAGGCCTGGGGCCAACGTCCTGACTTTC. Its translation: CASSQGRPGANVLTF.

The chain is built from TRBV29-1 and TRBJ1-2, with D perhaps matching TRBD1 (6 bases). The CDR3 sequence is 14 residues long. Germline values: CDR1 SQVTM, CDR2 ANQGSEA. V dropped 1 base and J dropped 3 bases, with 12 bases sitting between them. The CDR3 loop is CSVEGDKTHYGYTF. DNA of the CDR3: TGCAGCGTTGAAGGGGACAAAACGCACTATGGCTACACCTTC.

The genes are TRBV25-1 and TRBJ1-1; 7 bases fit TRBD1. The V segment lost 9 bases and the J segment 4 bases; nucleotides outside the gene matches: 14. CDR1 MGHDK and CDR2 SYGVNS come from the germline V gene. The CDR3 has 15 residues. The DNA for the CDR3 is TGTGCCAGTCGCCCCCACAGGGGAGGCCGCACTGAAGCTTTCTTT. It translates to CASRPHRGGRTEAFF.

V usage is TRBV11-2 and J usage is TRBJ1-1; D unresolved. The CDR3 has 15 residues. The V gene lost 0 bases and the J gene lost 4 bases, with 12 bases spanning the gap. Germline V gene lookup returns CDR1 SGHAT and CDR2 FQNNGV. CDR3 sequence reads: CASSLEAGPTTEAFF. CDR3 DNA: TGTGCCAGCAGCTTAGAGGCGGGCCCCACCACTGAAGCTTTCTTT.

The chain links TRBV4-3 to TRBJ1-1; D is undetermined. Trimming took off 1 base at V and 1 base at J, with 16 bases between the two ends. Looked up from germline, CDR1 is LGHNA and CDR2 is YSLEER. The CDR3 runs to 17 residues. CDR3 residues: CASSQASHHRWNTEAFF. CDR3 sequence (DNA): TGCGCCAGCAGCCAAGCGTCTCATCACAGATGGAACACTGAAGCTTTCTTT.

The genes are TRBV9 and TRBJ2-7; the D gene is possibly TRBD1 (5 bases). The V end was cut by 0 bases, the J end by 2 bases, with 6 bases between. There are 13 residues in the CDR3. Germline V CDR1 and CDR2: SGDLS, YYNGEE. The CDR3 loop reads CASSVGQTYEQYF. CDR3 DNA: TGTGCCAGCAGCGTAGGACAGACCTACGAGCAGTACTTC.

The genes are TRBV6-2 or TRBV6-3 and TRBJ1-6; no clear D. The CDR3 has 13 residues. Trimming took 5 bases from V and 9 from J, leaving 11 bases between them. Per the germline V gene, CDR1 is MNHEY and CDR2 is SVGEGT. CDR3 coding DNA: TGTGCCAGCAGTGCGGGATTAGCTTCACCCCTCCACTTT. Amino acids: CASSAGLASPLHF.

This clone was counted a single time. The genes are TRBV5-6 and TRBJ2-3; 9 nucleotides align to TRBD1. CDR3 length: 15 amino acids. Germline CDR1 reads SGHDT; CDR2 reads YYEEEE. Trimming at V came to 4 bases and at J to 0 bases, leaving 3 bases not matched to a gene. CDR3 loop: CASSRGQGSTDTQYF. The CDR3 DNA is TGTGCCAGCAGCCGGGGACAGGGAAGCACAGATACGCAGTATTTT. Variable domain in full (rest from reference TRBV5-6 and TRBJ2-3): DAGVTQSPTHLIKTRGQQVTLRCSPKSGHDTVSWYQQALGQGPQFIFQYYEEEERQRGNFPDRFSGHQFPNYSSELNVNALLLGDSALYLCASSRGQGSTDTQYFGPGTRLTVL.

This clone was seen just once. This chain joins TRBV6-5 and TRBJ1-1, with 7 bases lining up with TRBD1. Germline trimming cut 6 bases from V and 1 base from J; bases unmatched to any gene: 2. The length of the CDR3 is 13 residues. Per germline, CDR1 MNHEY and CDR2 SVGAGI. The chain's CDR3 is CASRGQSNTEAFF. For the CDR3, the DNA is TGTGCCAGCAGGGGACAGTCGAACACTGAAGCTTTCTTT.